The 18 T cell receptor beta chains below all came from one sample that was sequenced in a study of neurological immune-mediated disorders. Using its own MiXCR run on the 5' RACE reads, TCRdb lists one record per CDR3 protein. The sample has more than 50,000 distinct CDR3 sequences; around 5.2% are singletons. The material sequenced was PBMCs. These receptors were taken from a woman aged 25 to 39 with multiple sclerosis.

This clonotype came up many times. V is TRBV14 and J is TRBJ1-2, with D unclear. From germline, CDR1 is SGHDN and CDR2 FVKESK. Deletions cut 0 bases from V and 0 bases from J, with 8 bases between. The CDR3 is made up of 15 amino acids. The CDR3 coding sequence is TGTGCCAGCAGCCAAGATCCTGAAGCTAACTATGGCTACACCTTC. The encoded protein is CASSQDPEANYGYTF.

By sample fraction, this clonotype is medium-sized (0.01 to 0.1%). The rearrangement joins TRBV20-1 to TRBJ2-3; TRBD2 agrees at 10 bases. The CDR3 spans 14 residues. Germline CDR1 reads DFQATT; CDR2 reads SNEGSKA (reference sequence). The ends lost 0 bases at V and 5 bases at J; junction bases unmatched: 2. CDR3 in amino acids: CSARDPSGRDTQYF. The CDR3 DNA sequence: TGCAGTGCTAGAGATCCTAGCGGGAGAGATACGCAGTATTTT.

This clonotype occurred many times. The V call is TRBV12-3 or TRBV12-4, the J call TRBJ2-1; 10 nucleotides agree with TRBD2. Trimming at V came to 4 bases and at J to 15 bases, leaving 9 bases not matched to a gene. This CDR3 is built from 13 residues. The CDR3 nucleotides are TGTGCCAGCAGTTATGGGCTAGCGGGGGAAGCGTTCTTC. Amino acid sequence: CASSYGLAGEAFF.

This clonotype was counted many times. CDR3 DNA sequence: TGCGCCAGCAGCAGGGGGGACAGGGGCCAAAATGAAGCTTTCTTT. Protein: CASSRGDRGQNEAFF. This chain links TRBV5-1 with TRBJ1-1; 10 positions match TRBD1. The germline CDR1 and CDR2 sequences are SGHRS and YFSETQ. This CDR3 is 15 amino acids long. The ends lost 4 bases at V and 7 bases at J; junction bases unmatched: 10.

This clonotype came up many times. The V and J genes are TRBV5-1 and TRBJ1-1; D is unclear. CDR3 length: 15 amino acids. Germline CDR1 and CDR2: SGHRS and YFSETQ. Trimming shortened V by 4 bases and J by 1 base, and 14 bases separated the two germline ends. The CDR3 DNA reads TGCGCCAGCAGCCAGTCCGCCGAAGCGAACACTGAAGCTTTCTTT. Amino acids: CASSQSAEANTEAFF.

In this sample, this clonotype turned up many times. The chain employs TRBV2 and TRBJ2-3, with TRBD2 as a possible D gene (6 bases). In germline, CDR1 is SNHLY, CDR2 FYNNEI. The V and J ends lost 2 bases and 6 bases respectively, with 12 bases between them. CDR3 size: 14 residues. The CDR3 coding sequence is TGTGCCAGCAGTGAACGCCCGAGCGGGGATACGCAGTATTTT. As protein: CASSERPSGDTQYF.

This clonotype has a handful of counts. V and J are TRBV20-1 and TRBJ2-5; 12 nucleotides agree with TRBD2. Germline V gene lookup returns CDR1 DFQATT and CDR2 SNEGSKA (reference sequence). The CDR3 is 16 residues long. V trimming: 5 bases; J trimming: 4 bases; junction bases outside the gene matches: 11. Here the CDR3 DNA reads TGCAGTGCTTCGACTAGCGGGGGTGCACGGGTAGAGACCCAGTACTTC. Translated: CSASTSGGARVETQYF.

This clonotype was recorded many times. J is TRBJ1-1 and V is TRBV5-1; D unresolved. V shed 3 bases and J shed 11 bases, with 5 bases lying between them. This CDR3 comprises 9 residues. Per the germline V gene, CDR1 is SGHRS and CDR2 is YFSETQ. The CDR3, as DNA: TGCGCCAGCAGCTATCCGGCTTTCTTT. It encodes CASSYPAFF.

There are many counts of this clonotype. The CDR3 protein is CASSLTGTANYGYTF. Here the CDR3 DNA reads TGCGCCAGCAGCTTAACCGGGACCGCTAACTATGGCTACACCTTC. J is TRBJ1-2 and V is TRBV5-1; the D gene is possibly TRBD1 (5 bases). Germline lookup yields CDR1 SGHRS and CDR2 YFSETQ. This CDR3 spans 15 amino acids. V gave up 2 bases and J gave up 0 bases, with 11 bases separating them.

Comments on this clonotype: A much larger clone differs by one base, so this may be a read error. The chain uses TRBV6-6 and TRBJ2-2; D call uncertain. CDR3 length: 14 residues. V lost 2 bases and J lost 4, with 8 bases in between. Germline-derived CDR1 and CDR2 are MNHNY and SVGAGI (reference sequence). The CDR3 nucleotides read TGTGCCAGCAGTTACCTCAAGGGCACCGGGGAGCTGTTTTTT. Translation gives CASSYLKGTGELFF.

This clonotype was counted many times. CDR3 loop: CASSSPGQGAAGELFF. In nucleotides, the CDR3 is TGTGCCAGCAGCAGTCCGGGACAGGGGGCCGCCGGGGAGCTGTTTTTT. The J gene is TRBJ2-2, the V gene TRBV4-2; 12 nucleotides align to TRBD1. The germline CDR1 and CDR2 sequences are LGHNA and YNFKEQ. This CDR3 comprises 16 residues. V lost 5 bases to trimming and J lost 6 bases; unmatched junction nucleotides: 7.

This chain uses TRBV20-1 with TRBJ2-2; D unresolved. Trimming left V 2 bases short and J 0 bases short, with 7 bases between. This CDR3 has 14 residues. In germline, CDR1 is DFQATT, CDR2 SNEGSKA (reference sequence). CDR3 coding DNA: TGCAGTGCTAGAAAAATTTCGAACACCGGGGAGCTGTTTTTT. Residues: CSARKISNTGELFF.

This clonotype came up many times. The chain uses TRBV2 and TRBJ1-5; D is unresolved. V shed 3 bases and J shed 3 bases, with 9 bases lying between them. Germline-derived CDR1 and CDR2 are SNHLY and FYNNEI. CDR3 length equals 14 residues. This chain's CDR3 is CASSERQTNQPQHF. The CDR3 DNA reads TGTGCCAGCAGTGAGAGGCAAACCAATCAGCCCCAGCATTTT.

The chain is built from TRBV5-1 and TRBJ2-3; D remains ambiguous. Germline CDR1 and CDR2: SGHRS and YFSETQ. V lost 6 bases and J lost 0, with 14 bases in between. This CDR3 is 15 amino acids long. CDR3 DNA: TGCGCCAGCACCGCATCGGGCCCCAGCACAGATACGCAGTATTTT. This codes for CASTASGPSTDTQYF.

This clonotype was recorded many times. The chain joins TRBV5-1 to TRBJ2-5; 10 positions match TRBD2. In germline, CDR1 is SGHRS, CDR2 YFSETQ. The CDR3 totals 16 residues. Trimming took 3 bases from V and 7 from J; bases not matched to a gene: 12. The CDR3 DNA sequence: TGCGCCAGCAGCTCCGGGACTAGCGTTCCAGGAGGGACCCAGTACTTC. Translated, it gives CASSSGTSVPGGTQYF.

To note about this clonotype: A read error is possible here, since a much larger clone lies one base away. The chain combines TRBV9 with TRBJ2-2; D gene ambiguous. The CDR3 runs 14 residues. Trimming removed 0 bases from V and 4 bases from J, with 7 bases in between. Germline V gene lookup returns CDR1 SGDLS and CDR2 YYNGEE. The CDR3 DNA follows: TGTGCCAGCAGCGTAGTTACGGGCACCGGGGAGCTGTTTTTT. This translates into CASSVVTGTGELFF.

This clonotype was recorded at least ten times. V is TRBV5-1 and J is TRBJ1-1; a possible D gene is TRBD1 (5 bases). V was clipped by 4 bases and J by 3 bases, with 10 bases between them. The CDR3 has 13 residues. Germline CDR1 is SGHRS and CDR2 is YFSETQ. The CDR3 region has the DNA TGCGCCAGCAGCCCAGGGTGGGACACTGAAGCTTTCTTT. This translates into CASSPGWDTEAFF.

This clonotype was recorded a few times. Given a much more abundant clone one base away, this may be a read error. The J gene is TRBJ2-7, the V gene TRBV5-1; TRBD2 is a possible D gene (5 bases). The CDR3 has 14 amino acids. Per the germline V gene, CDR1 is SGHRS and CDR2 is YFSETQ. The V gene lost 1 base and the J gene lost 6 bases, with 14 bases spanning the gap. CDR3 sequence (DNA): TGCGCCAGCAGCTTGCCGGGAAAGGGTTCCGAGCAGTACTTC. It encodes CASSLPGKGSEQYF.